This T cell receptor beta chain stems from a study of OX40 agonist ivuxolimab in advanced cancers. Study background: Ivuxolimab was administered intravenously to patients at 0.01 to 10 mg/kg every 2 weeks. Hepatocellular carcinoma, melanoma, renal cell or head and neck cancer affected the dose-escalation patients.

This clone was seen just once. Some clones are missing from TCRdb's copy, which holds only in-frame ones; the method was immunoSEQ multiplex PCR. Of 40,000 to 55,000 clones detected, about 87% appear once; the ten largest clones hold 6%. Germline-derived CDR1 and CDR2 are KGHSH and LQKENI. The CDR3 totals 15 residues. Deletions cut 1 base from V and 5 bases from J, with 12 bases between. The source is an adult with an advanced solid tumor such as melanoma, head and neck, liver or kidney cancer. This chain links TRBV18 with TRBJ2-1; D is perhaps TRBD2 (5 bases). Sample: CD4+ or CD8+ T cells sorted from blood, taken in a trial of the OX40 agonist ivuxolimab. CDR3 region: CASSPQKRADNEQFF. The CDR3 DNA reads as TGTGCCAGCTCACCACAAAAGCGAGCGGACAATGAGCAGTTCTTC.